The subject of this entry is one T cell receptor beta chain. No antigen is known for it. TCRdb keeps only in-frame clones here, not all; method: immunoSEQ multiplex PCR. This repertoire shows 30,000 to 40,000 clones, approximately 79% found once; its top ten account for approximately 15%. This entry belongs to a study of OX40 agonist ivuxolimab in advanced cancers. Study at large: The patients received agonistic anti-OX40 (CD134) antibody ivuxolimab.

Broader study findings: Researchers report that CD8+ T cells had, on average, more expanded clones than CD4+. Partial responders dosed at 0.1-3.0 mg/kg displayed clonal expansion ranking among the lowest.

J lost 5 bases, V lost 3 bases, and 4 bases had no gene match. The CDR3 consists of 14 residues. Germline values: CDR1 MGHRA, CDR2 YSYEKL. The starting material was CD4+ or CD8+ T cells sorted from blood, obtained in a trial of the OX40 agonist ivuxolimab. The TCR was taken from an adult with an advanced solid tumor such as melanoma, head and neck, liver or kidney cancer. The chain employs TRBV4-1 and TRBJ2-3; 8 bases fit TRBD2. The CDR3 sequence is CASSHGGLGDTQYF. The CDR3 DNA sequence: TGCGCCAGCAGCCACGGGGGACTAGGAGATACGCAGTATTTT.